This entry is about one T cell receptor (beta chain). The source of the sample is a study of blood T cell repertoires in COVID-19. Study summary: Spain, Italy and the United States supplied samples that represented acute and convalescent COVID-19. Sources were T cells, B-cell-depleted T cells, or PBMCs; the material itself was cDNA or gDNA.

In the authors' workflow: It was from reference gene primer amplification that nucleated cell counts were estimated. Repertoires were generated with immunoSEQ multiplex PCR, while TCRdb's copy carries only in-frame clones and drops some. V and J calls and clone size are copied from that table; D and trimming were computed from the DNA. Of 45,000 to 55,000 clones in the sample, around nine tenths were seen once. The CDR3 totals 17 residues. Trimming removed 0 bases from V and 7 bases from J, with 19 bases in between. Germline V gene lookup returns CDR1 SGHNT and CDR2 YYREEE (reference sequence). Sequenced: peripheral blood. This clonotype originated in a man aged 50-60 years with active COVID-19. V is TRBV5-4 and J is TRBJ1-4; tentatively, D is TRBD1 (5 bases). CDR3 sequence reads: CASSLVWTPNRGEKLFF. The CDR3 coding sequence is TGTGCCAGCAGCTTGGTGTGGACACCTAATAGGGGTGAAAAACTGTTTTTT. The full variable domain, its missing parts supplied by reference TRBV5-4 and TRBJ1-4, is ETGVTQSPTHLIKTRGQQVTLRCSSQSGHNTVSWYQQALGQGPQFIFQYYREEENGRGNFPPRFSGLQFPNYSSELNVNALELDDSALYLCASSLVWTPNRGEKLFFGSGTQLSVL.